A single sample is the source of the 19 T cell receptor beta chains below, sequenced in a study of neurological immune-mediated disorders. TCRdb called the 5' RACE reads again in MiXCR, with one record for every CDR3 protein. The table records under 80,000 distinct CDR3 sequences, less than 5.5% of them present only once. Sequencing was performed on PBMCs. All receptors derive from a woman aged 30 to 39 with multiple sclerosis.

This clonotype occurred many times. The chain couples TRBV20-1 to TRBJ2-1; the D gene is possibly TRBD2 (5 bases). The CDR3 runs 16 residues. From germline, CDR1 is DFQATT and CDR2 SNEGSKA (reference sequence). The V end was cut by 6 bases, the J end by 3 bases, with 21 bases between. CDR3 amino acids: CSANKDLRAVYNEQFF. The DNA for the CDR3 is TGCAGTGCCAACAAGGACTTGCGGGCGGTCTACAATGAGCAGTTCTTC.

This clonotype showed up many times. The genes are TRBV30 and TRBJ1-5, with 8 bases that match TRBD1. V shed 0 bases, J shed 6 bases, and the junction held 7 bases outside the gene matches. This CDR3 region has 15 residues. Germline lookup yields CDR1 GTSNPN and CDR2 SVGIG (reference sequence). The CDR3 bases are TGTGCCTGGAGTGTATCACAGGGGGATAGTCAGCCCCAGCATTTT. Encoded protein: CAWSVSQGDSQPQHF.

This chain joins TRBV5-1 and TRBJ2-3; D remains unclear. The CDR3 loop spans 15 amino acids. V lost 0 bases and J 0 bases, leaving 8 bases between the germline ends. Germline V CDR1 and CDR2: SGHRS, YFSETQ. The CDR3 reads CASSLVGLSTDTQYF. The CDR3 region has the DNA TGCGCCAGCAGCTTGGTCGGGCTTAGCACAGATACGCAGTATTTT.

The chain has TRBV6-6 and TRBJ2-3; D may be TRBD2 (6 bases). Germline V lookup: CDR1 MNHNY, CDR2 SVGAGI (reference sequence). V lost 7 bases, J lost 4 bases, and 15 bases lay in between. The CDR3 sequence is 14 residues long. The CDR3 bases are TGTGCCAGCAAGACGGAGGGGAATGCAGATACGCAGTATTTT. Translation gives CASKTEGNADTQYF.

The table lists this clonotype with many counts. The genes are TRBV15 and TRBJ2-2; weak D call: TRBD1 (5 bases). Trimming pared 0 bases from V and 4 bases from J, leaving 9 bases between. The germline CDR1 and CDR2 sequences are LNHNV and YYDKDF (reference sequence). The CDR3 has 15 amino acids. The CDR3 DNA follows: TGTGCCACCAGCAGAGATGACAGAACCACCGGGGAGCTGTTTTTT. Its translation: CATSRDDRTTGELFF.

This clonotype was seen only a few times. The chain uses TRBV27 and TRBJ1-2, with D perhaps matching TRBD1 (5 bases). The CDR3 is 13 residues long. Germline loops: CDR1 MNHEY, CDR2 SMNVEV (reference sequence). V lost 3 bases and J lost 7, with 12 bases in between. The CDR3 DNA follows: TGTGCCAGCAGTTTGGGGCCTCTCTTTGGCTACACCTTC. This encodes CASSLGPLFGYTF.

As to this clonotype: Since a much larger clone is just one base distant, this may be a read error. This chain joins TRBV20-1 and TRBJ2-7; 7 bases are a match to TRBD2. V lost 4 bases and J lost 4; bases outside the gene matches: 10. This CDR3 contains 14 residues. Germline CDR1 is DFQATT and CDR2 is SNEGSKA (reference sequence). The CDR3 coding sequence is TGCAGTGCTACGACTAGCACCAATTTGTACGAGCAGTACTTC. This sequence encodes CSATTSTNLYEQYF.

This clonotype has at least ten counts. The chain joins TRBV5-1 to TRBJ2-3; 8 positions match TRBD2. Trimming at V came to 4 bases and at J to 4 bases, leaving 8 bases not matched to a gene. Per the germline V gene, CDR1 is SGHRS and CDR2 is YFSETQ. There are 15 residues in the CDR3. The CDR3 nucleotides read TGCGCCAGCAGCCTTGGTTGGGGACTAGCAGATACGCAGTATTTT. It codes for CASSLGWGLADTQYF.

Of note for this clonotype: Its ends do not fully match the called genes, so a read error is possible. The rearrangement joins TRBV5-1 to TRBJ1-6, with TRBD1 as a possible D gene (5 bases). Germline CDR1 SGHRS, CDR2 YFSETQ. CDR3 length: 21 amino acids. The CDR3 is CASSRSVSRDSRGPRNSPLNF. In nucleotides, the CDR3 is TGCGCCAGCAGCCGTAGCGTCTCCCGGGACTCCCGCGGTCCGCGTAATTCACCCCTCAACTTT.

This clonotype has ten or more counts. The chain recombines TRBV2 with TRBJ2-5; D not certain. The V gene lost 4 bases and the J gene lost 5 bases, with 8 bases spanning the gap. CDR1 is SNHLY and CDR2 is FYNNEI in the germline V gene. This CDR3 contains 12 residues. The chain's CDR3 is CASSGGSETQYF. The CDR3 DNA reads as TGTGCCAGCAGTGGGGGTTCGGAGACCCAGTACTTC.

In this sample, this clonotype turned up many times. V and J are TRBV20-1 and TRBJ2-7, with D possibly being TRBD2 (5 bases). Germline CDR1 and CDR2: DFQATT and SNEGSKA (reference sequence). V lost 3 bases to trimming and J lost 2 bases, with 11 bases between them. This CDR3 contains 13 residues. CDR3 nucleotide sequence: TGCAGTGCTAGCCCGCGGGCCGCCTACGAGCAGTACTTC. Translating it yields CSASPRAAYEQYF.

This clonotype was counted ten times or more. The V and J genes are TRBV5-1 and TRBJ1-1, with D tentatively TRBD1 (5 bases). V gave up 5 bases and J gave up 1 base, with 9 bases separating them. Germline V gene data show CDR1 as SGHRS and CDR2 as YFSETQ. This CDR3 spans 13 amino acids. CDR3 sequence reads: CASSSTGNTEAFF. The CDR3 DNA sequence: TGCGCCAGCAGTTCTACAGGGAACACTGAAGCTTTCTTT.

This clonotype was counted many times. CDR3 nucleotides: TGTGCCAGCAGGGGGACTAGACAAGAGACCCAGTACTTC. Protein: CASRGTRQETQYF. The V and J genes are TRBV2 and TRBJ2-5, with 8 nucleotides matching TRBD2. Germline CDR1 and CDR2: SNHLY and FYNNEI. There are 13 residues in the CDR3. After removal of 6 bases from V and 2 bases from J, the junction contained 2 bases not matched to a gene.

Many counts were recorded for this clonotype. The chain employs TRBV20-1 and TRBJ2-3; TRBD2 agrees at 10 bases. The CDR3 spans 14 residues. V shed 7 bases, J shed 0 bases, and the junction held 4 bases outside the gene matches. CDR1 is DFQATT, CDR2 SNEGSKA, per germline (reference sequence). The DNA of the CDR3 is TGCAGTGGGAAGGGACTAGCGAGCACAGATACGCAGTATTTT. The encoded protein is CSGKGLASTDTQYF.

This clonotype was detected many times. The gene calls are TRBV7-9 and TRBJ2-6; D tentatively reads TRBD1 or TRBD2 (6 bases each). V lost 0 bases and J 0 bases, leaving 18 bases between the germline ends. This CDR3 contains 20 residues. Germline CDR1 and CDR2: SEHNR and FQNEAQ (reference sequence). CDR3 sequence reads: CASSLAAAGGPFSGANVLTF. The CDR3 DNA reads as TGTGCCAGCAGCTTAGCGGCGGCTGGGGGGCCATTCTCTGGGGCCAACGTCCTGACTTTC.

This clonotype was observed at least ten times. The chain links TRBV5-1 to TRBJ2-7, with D perhaps assigned TRBD1 or TRBD2 (5 bases each). The CDR3 loop spans 16 amino acids. Trimming left V 1 base short and J 7 bases short, with 21 bases between. CDR1 is SGHRS and CDR2 is YFSETQ in the germline V gene. In nucleotides, the CDR3 is TGCGCCAGCAGCTTGAGGGGACGGACCAGCCTATATGAGCAGTACTTC. Translating it yields CASSLRGRTSLYEQYF.

The V gene is TRBV5-1, the J gene TRBJ1-1; TRBD1 matches at 11 bases. From germline, CDR1 is SGHRS and CDR2 YFSETQ. This CDR3 is 16 amino acids long. Trimming took 3 bases from V and 1 from J; bases not matched to a gene: 5. This chain's CDR3 is CASSYGQGATNTEAFF. CDR3 DNA: TGCGCCAGCAGCTACGGACAGGGGGCAACGAACACTGAAGCTTTCTTT. Looking up the rest from reference TRBV5-1 and TRBJ1-1 gives the full variable domain: KAGVTQTPRYLIKTRGQQVTLSCSPISGHRSVSWYQQTPGQGLQFLFEYFSETQRNKGNFPGRFSGRQFSNSRSEMNVSTLELGDSALYLCASSYGQGATNTEAFFGQGTRLTVV.

This clonotype has a count of ten or more. This chain joins TRBV5-1 and TRBJ1-2, with D uncertain. The CDR3 is 13 residues long. The germline V and J ends were trimmed by 7 bases and 7 bases, with 17 bases remaining between them. Germline assignment: CDR1 SGHRS and CDR2 YFSETQ. The CDR3 DNA reads TGCGCCAGCGGCCTCGAGGGCATCGGTGGCTACACCTTC. This translates into CASGLEGIGGYTF. Filled out from reference TRBV5-1 and TRBJ1-2, the complete variable domain reads KAGVTQTPRYLIKTRGQQVTLSCSPISGHRSVSWYQQTPGQGLQFLFEYFSETQRNKGNFPGRFSGRQFSNSRSEMNVSTLELGDSALYLCASGLEGIGGYTFGSGTRLTVV.

The sample holds many counts of this clonotype. This chain uses TRBV20-1 with TRBJ2-3; D not resolved. The V end lost 0 bases, the J end lost 4 bases, and 11 bases lay between the germline ends. The V gene's germline CDR1 is DFQATT and CDR2 SNEGSKA (reference sequence). This CDR3 is built from 14 residues. CDR3 protein: CSARDGLPPDTQYF. The CDR3 DNA is TGCAGTGCTAGAGATGGGCTGCCGCCAGATACGCAGTATTTT.